This entry lists 21 T cell receptor beta chains sequenced from one sample in a study of shared clonotypes between healthy human individuals. The table came from immunoSEQ multiplex PCR; TCRdb's copy has only in-frame clones and leaves some out. The data show 2 million to 2.5 million clones, under 95% seen once. Material: naive CD4+ T cells from PBMCs. Specified subset: CD45RA+ positively selected. The receptor set was obtained from a man aged 18 to 30 in good health. Some clones in this sample may be carry-over from other donors' samples.

This sequence joins TRBV10-3 and TRBJ2-1, with D unclear. This CDR3 has 13 residues. Germline loops: CDR1 ENHRY, CDR2 SYGVKD. The V end was cut by 6 bases, the J end by 8 bases, with 14 bases between. This CDR3 is CAISLIGEDEQFF. CDR3 DNA: TGTGCCATCAGCCTGATCGGTGAAGATGAGCAGTTCTTC.

V gene TRBV19 combines with J gene TRBJ1-2, with D unclear. There are 14 residues in the CDR3. CDR1 is LNHDA, CDR2 SQIVND, per germline (reference sequence). V lost 9 bases and J lost 4, with 18 bases in between. CDR3 in DNA: TGTGCCAGCGGAAAGCGGACTGAGACCTATGGCTACACCTTC. Protein sequence: CASGKRTETYGYTF.

J is TRBJ2-2 and V is TRBV11-3; perhaps TRBD1 as D (5 bases). Germline values: CDR1 SGHNT, CDR2 YENEEA. This CDR3 contains 14 residues. Trimming shortened V by 5 bases and J by 1 base, and 8 bases separated the two germline ends. In nucleotides, the CDR3 is TGTGCCAGCAGCCAAGGGGAGAACACCGGGGAGCTGTTTTTT. It yields the protein CASSQGENTGELFF.

V gene TRBV6-1 combines with J gene TRBJ1-1; 7 bases map to TRBD1. The V segment lost 11 bases and the J segment 0 bases; nucleotides outside the gene matches: 9. The CDR3 consists of 14 residues. In germline, CDR1 is MNHNS, CDR2 SASEGT. CDR3 protein: CACSRTGLNTEAFF. DNA for the CDR3: TGTGCCTGCTCTCGGACAGGTCTGAACACTGAAGCTTTCTTT.

CDR3 coding DNA: TGTGCCAGCAGCTCGGACGGATTCACAGATACGCAGTATTTT. This sequence encodes CASSSDGFTDTQYF. The chain is built from TRBV7-2 and TRBJ2-3; no definite D call. Trimming pared 4 bases from V and 2 bases from J, leaving 10 bases between. The CDR3 runs 14 residues. Looked up from germline, CDR1 is SGHTA and CDR2 is FQGNSA.

J is TRBJ2-2 and V is TRBV5-4; D uncertain. V lost 3 bases, J lost 6 bases, and 18 bases lay in between. CDR1 SGHNT and CDR2 YYREEE come from the germline V gene (reference sequence). The CDR3 covers 16 residues. In DNA, the CDR3 is TGTGCCAGCAGCTCTAGGATCGCGTTACGACCCGGGGAGCTGTTTTTT. Amino acid sequence: CASSSRIALRPGELFF. The variable domain in full, with the rest retrieved from reference TRBV5-4 and TRBJ2-2, is ETGVTQSPTHLIKTRGQQVTLRCSSQSGHNTVSWYQQALGQGPQFIFQYYREEENGRGNFPPRFSGLQFPNYSSELNVNALELDDSALYLCASSSRIALRPGELFFGEGSRLTVL.

The V call is TRBV9, the J call TRBJ1-1, with D unresolved. Per the germline V gene, CDR1 is SGDLS and CDR2 is YYNGEE. V was pared by 0 bases and J by 3 bases, with 9 bases between. This CDR3 is 14 amino acids long. This chain's CDR3 is CASSVEGWDTEAFF. In DNA, the CDR3 is TGTGCCAGCAGCGTAGAGGGCTGGGACACTGAAGCTTTCTTT.

The CDR3 sequence is CASSLAGGADTQYF. CDR3 coding DNA: TGTGCCAGCAGCTTAGCGGGAGGGGCAGATACGCAGTATTTT. This chain connects TRBV7-2 to TRBJ2-3, with 7 bases fitting TRBD2. The trim removed 0 bases at V and 4 bases at J, leaving 1 base unmatched. The CDR3 has 14 amino acids. The germline CDR1 and CDR2 sequences are SGHTA and FQGNSA.

The J gene is TRBJ2-7, the V gene TRBV18; maybe TRBD2 (6 bases). This CDR3 is 13 amino acids long. Germline V gene lookup returns CDR1 KGHSH and CDR2 LQKENI. Trimming removed 6 bases from V and 3 bases from J, with 12 bases in between. The CDR3 DNA reads TGTGCCAGCTCCGGGGGACGGAACTACGAGCAGTACTTC. Translating gives CASSGGRNYEQYF.

The V and J genes are TRBV18 and TRBJ2-5, with 10 nucleotides matching TRBD1. Germline V CDR1 and CDR2: KGHSH, LQKENI. CDR3 size: 14 residues. The ends lost 8 bases at V and 4 bases at J; junction bases unmatched: 7. The CDR3, as DNA: TGTGCCAGCGCCTCGACAGGGGGCGGAGAGACCCAGTACTTC. Protein sequence: CASASTGGGETQYF. The full variable domain, its missing parts supplied by reference TRBV18 and TRBJ2-5, is NAGVMQNPRHLVRRRGQEARLRCSPMKGHSHVYWYRQLPEEGLKFMVYLQKENIIDESGMPKERFSAEFPKEGPSILRIQQVVRGDSAAYFCASASTGGGETQYFGPGTRLLVL.

The V and J genes are TRBV6-1 and TRBJ1-2, with TRBD1 matching over 7 bases. This CDR3 spans 16 amino acids. V trimming: 1 base; J trimming: 4 bases; junction bases outside the gene matches: 9. The germline V gene encodes CDR1 MNHNS and CDR2 SASEGT. The CDR3 DNA follows: TGTGCCAGCAGTGAAGGGGCGACCAGGGACAGCTATGGCTACACCTTC. It is translated as CASSEGATRDSYGYTF.

The chain is built from TRBV5-1 and TRBJ1-1; 10 nucleotides line up with TRBD1. J gave up 5 bases and V 4 bases, and 8 bases lay outside the gene matches. CDR1 and CDR2 (germline): SGHRS, YFSETQ. This CDR3 is built from 15 residues. CDR3 coding DNA: TGCGCCAGCAGCCTGACAGGGGGCTCGGGGACTGAAGCTTTCTTT. Translation: CASSLTGGSGTEAFF. The full variable domain, its missing parts supplied by reference TRBV5-1 and TRBJ1-1, is KAGVTQTPRYLIKTRGQQVTLSCSPISGHRSVSWYQQTPGQGLQFLFEYFSETQRNKGNFPGRFSGRQFSNSRSEMNVSTLELGDSALYLCASSLTGGSGTEAFFGQGTRLTVV.

The chain links TRBV4-1 to TRBJ1-4; tentative D call: TRBD1 (5 bases). The CDR3 has 16 residues. Germline CDR1 and CDR2: MGHRA and YSYEKL. With 0 bases removed from V and 7 bases from J, the gap between germline ends came to 15 bases. This chain's CDR3 is CASSQDIRVRFEKLFF. The CDR3 bases are TGCGCCAGCAGCCAAGACATCAGGGTTAGATTTGAAAAACTGTTTTTT.

The V and J genes are TRBV5-4 and TRBJ1-1; D is unclear. This CDR3 has 14 amino acids. V shed 1 base and J shed 1 base, with 8 bases lying between them. Germline V gene lookup returns CDR1 SGHNT and CDR2 YYREEE (reference sequence). The CDR3 DNA follows: TGTGCCAGCAGCTTGCTGGACGGGAACACTGAAGCTTTCTTT. Translating it yields CASSLLDGNTEAFF.

The J gene is TRBJ1-1, the V gene TRBV30, with D tentatively TRBD1 (5 bases). Trimming cost V 3 bases and J 1 base, with 9 bases left between them. Germline CDR1 is GTSNPN and CDR2 is SVGIG (reference sequence). This CDR3 spans 13 amino acids. CDR3 amino acids: CAWRQQANTEAFF. The CDR3 DNA reads TGTGCCTGGAGGCAACAGGCGAACACTGAAGCTTTCTTT.

This chain joins TRBV5-1 and TRBJ2-1, with D possibly TRBD2 on 7 matching bases. Germline V gives CDR1 SGHRS, CDR2 YFSETQ. Trimming removed 4 bases from V and 4 bases from J, with 18 bases in between. The CDR3 has 16 residues. In nucleotides, the CDR3 is TGCGCCAGCAGCGCACTAGCGAGGGGGGGTTACAATGAGCAGTTCTTC. Protein product: CASSALARGGYNEQFF. The full variable domain, its missing parts supplied by reference TRBV5-1 and TRBJ2-1, is KAGVTQTPRYLIKTRGQQVTLSCSPISGHRSVSWYQQTPGQGLQFLFEYFSETQRNKGNFPGRFSGRQFSNSRSEMNVSTLELGDSALYLCASSALARGGYNEQFFGPGTRLTVL.

This chain uses TRBV10-3 with TRBJ2-7; D may correspond to TRBD1 or TRBD2 (6 bases each). Trimming shortened V by 3 bases and J by 6 bases, and 15 bases separated the two germline ends. This CDR3 is built from 14 residues. The germline CDR1 and CDR2 sequences are ENHRY and SYGVKD. CDR3 sequence: CAISDRQDYSEQYF. CDR3 in DNA: TGTGCCATCAGTGACCGACAGGACTACTCCGAGCAGTACTTC.

This rearrangement joins TRBV10-1 to TRBJ2-5, with D perhaps matching TRBD1 or TRBD2 (5 bases each). Germline V gene lookup returns CDR1 WNHNN and CDR2 SYGVQD (reference sequence). This CDR3 comprises 17 residues. Trimming stripped 5 bases from V and 2 bases from J, with 21 bases between. This chain's CDR3 is CASSPQRGPQSQETQYF. The CDR3 bases are TGCGCCAGCAGTCCCCAAAGGGGACCCCAATCTCAAGAGACCCAGTACTTC.

The V gene is TRBV7-9, the J gene TRBJ1-1, with D possibly being TRBD1 (5 bases). Deletions cut 5 bases from V and 6 bases from J, with 10 bases between. Germline V CDR1 and CDR2: SEHNR, FQNEAQ (reference sequence). This CDR3 is built from 12 residues. The CDR3 loop is CASSLRGAEAFF. Written as DNA, the CDR3 is TGTGCCAGCAGCCTTAGGGGTGCTGAAGCTTTCTTT. Full variable domain (missing parts from reference TRBV7-9 and TRBJ1-1): DTGVSQNPRHKITKRGQNVTFRCDPISEHNRLYWYRQTLGQGPEFLTYFQNEAQLEKSRLLSDRFSAERPKGSFSTLEIQRTEQGDSAMYLCASSLRGAEAFFGQGTRLTVV.

This chain connects TRBV4-3 to TRBJ2-7; no clear D. V dropped 10 bases and J dropped 0 bases, with 19 bases sitting between them. The CDR3 is made up of 15 amino acids. Per the germline V gene, CDR1 is LGHNA and CDR2 is YSLEER. The DNA of the CDR3 is TGCGCCAAAGGTCATCGTTGGTCGGGCTCCTACGAGCAGTACTTC. Translation gives CAKGHRWSGSYEQYF.

The rearrangement joins TRBV29-1 to TRBJ2-5; 10 nucleotides match TRBD2. The CDR3 totals 14 residues. Germline loops: CDR1 SQVTM, CDR2 ANQGSEA. V lost 5 bases, J lost 11 bases, and 14 bases stayed unmatched. The CDR3 DNA reads TGCAGCGTTATCGGACTAGCGGAGCCATATGAGCAGTACTTC. The encoded protein is CSVIGLAEPYEQYF.